This TCR beta chain was found in a study of identical twins. The germline V gene has CDR1 MNHEY and CDR2 SVGEGT. Trimming shortened V by 5 bases and J by 3 bases, and 11 bases separated the two germline ends. CDR3 size: 13 residues. TCRdb re-derived calls from the 5' RACE reads in MiXCR, one entry per CDR3 protein. There are 450,000 or so distinct CDR3 sequences in the sample; 12% to 15% occur only once, and about 0.53% lies in the top ten. Separately, the same data were catalogued under a study of yellow fever vaccine responses in identical twins.

The J gene is TRBJ2-7, the V gene TRBV6-2 or TRBV6-3, with D tentatively TRBD1 or TRBD2 (5 bases each). Sequenced sample: CD4+ T cells sorted from blood. The receptor's source is a woman between 18 and 30 years old in good health. DNA for the CDR3: TGTGCCAGCAGTGCCCCGGGGCTCTACGAGCAGTACTTC. Translating it yields CASSAPGLYEQYF.